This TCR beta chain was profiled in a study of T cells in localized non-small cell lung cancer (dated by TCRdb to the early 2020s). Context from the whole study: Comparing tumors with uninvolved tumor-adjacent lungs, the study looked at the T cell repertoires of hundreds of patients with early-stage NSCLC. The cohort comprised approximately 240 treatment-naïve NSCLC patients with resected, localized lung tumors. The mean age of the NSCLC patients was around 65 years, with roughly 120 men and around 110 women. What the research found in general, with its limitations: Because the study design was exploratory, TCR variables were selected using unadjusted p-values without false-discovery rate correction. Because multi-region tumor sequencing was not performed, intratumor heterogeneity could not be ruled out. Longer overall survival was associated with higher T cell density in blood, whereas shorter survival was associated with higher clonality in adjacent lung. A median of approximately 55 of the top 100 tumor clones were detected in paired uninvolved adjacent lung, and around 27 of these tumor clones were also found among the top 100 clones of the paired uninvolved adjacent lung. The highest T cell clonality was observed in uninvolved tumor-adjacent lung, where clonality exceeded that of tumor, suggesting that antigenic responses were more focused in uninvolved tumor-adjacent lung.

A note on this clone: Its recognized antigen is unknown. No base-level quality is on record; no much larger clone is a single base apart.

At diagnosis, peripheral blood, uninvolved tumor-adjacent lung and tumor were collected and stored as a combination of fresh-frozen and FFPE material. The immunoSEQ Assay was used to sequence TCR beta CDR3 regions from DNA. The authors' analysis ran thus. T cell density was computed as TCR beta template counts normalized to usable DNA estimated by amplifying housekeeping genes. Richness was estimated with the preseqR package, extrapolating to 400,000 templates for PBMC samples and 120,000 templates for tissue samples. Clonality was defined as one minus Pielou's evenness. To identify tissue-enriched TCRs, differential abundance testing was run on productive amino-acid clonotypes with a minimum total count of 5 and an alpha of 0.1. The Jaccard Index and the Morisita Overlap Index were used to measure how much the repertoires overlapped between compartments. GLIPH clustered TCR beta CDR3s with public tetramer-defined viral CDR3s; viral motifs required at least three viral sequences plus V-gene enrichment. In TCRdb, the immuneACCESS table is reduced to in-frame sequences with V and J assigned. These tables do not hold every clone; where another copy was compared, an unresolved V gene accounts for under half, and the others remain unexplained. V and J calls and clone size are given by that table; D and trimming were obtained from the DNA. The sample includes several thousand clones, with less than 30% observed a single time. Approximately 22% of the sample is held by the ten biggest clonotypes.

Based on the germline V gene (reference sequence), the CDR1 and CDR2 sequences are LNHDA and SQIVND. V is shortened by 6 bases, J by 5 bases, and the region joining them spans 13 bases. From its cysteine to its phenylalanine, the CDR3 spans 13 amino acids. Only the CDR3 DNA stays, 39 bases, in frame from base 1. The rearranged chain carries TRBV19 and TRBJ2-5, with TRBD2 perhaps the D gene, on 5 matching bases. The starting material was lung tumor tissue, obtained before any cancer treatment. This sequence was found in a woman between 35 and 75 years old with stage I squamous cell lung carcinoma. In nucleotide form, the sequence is TGTGCCAGTAGCAAAAATAGAGGGGAGACCCAGTACTTC. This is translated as CASSKNRGETQYF.